These 18 T cell receptor beta chains were sequenced from one sample in a study of control samples from healthy donors and cancer patients. Generated by immunoSEQ multiplex PCR, the TCRdb table keeps only in-frame clones and is missing some. The sample lists about 170,000 clones, approximately 92% occurring once. The sequencing input was blood. The receptor set was obtained from a woman aged 60-75 years in good health.

The V call is TRBV14, the J call TRBJ1-2, with 11 bases matching TRBD1. This CDR3 has 16 residues. From germline, CDR1 is SGHDN and CDR2 FVKESK. The V and J ends lost 4 bases and 5 bases, in that order; junction bases with no gene match: 9. The CDR3 loop reads CASSPTGQGVRYGYTF. CDR3 DNA sequence: TGTGCCAGCAGCCCTACGGGACAGGGGGTTCGGTATGGCTACACCTTC.

V gene TRBV18 combines with J gene TRBJ1-1; D is perhaps TRBD1 (5 bases). Germline V lookup: CDR1 KGHSH, CDR2 LQKENI. Trimming removed 2 bases at V and 3 bases at J, with 10 bases between. The CDR3 length is 14 residues. DNA for the CDR3: TGTGCCAGCTCACCATACTCCAGGGACACTGAAGCTTTCTTT. Its protein is CASSPYSRDTEAFF.

The chain is built from TRBV10-1 and TRBJ2-5, with 13 bases identical to TRBD2. This CDR3 comprises 17 residues. V lost 0 bases to trimming and J lost 2 bases; unmatched junction nucleotides: 3. In germline, CDR1 is WNHNN, CDR2 SYGVQD (reference sequence). CDR3 bases: TGCGCCAGCAGTGAGTCTTGGACTAGCGGGGGACAAGAGACCCAGTACTTC. Translation: CASSESWTSGGQETQYF.

The gene calls are TRBV2 and TRBJ2-7; D is tentatively TRBD1 or TRBD2 (5 bases each). The CDR3 covers 13 residues. Trimming cost V 3 bases and J 5 bases, with 11 bases left between them. CDR1 is SNHLY and CDR2 is FYNNEI in the germline V gene. The CDR3 DNA follows: TGTGCCAGCAGTGACCGGCGAGGGGACGAGCAGTACTTC. As protein: CASSDRRGDEQYF.

This chain uses TRBV18 with TRBJ1-3; no clear D. Trimming shortened V by 3 bases and J by 2 bases, and 11 bases separated the two germline ends. This CDR3 has 15 amino acids. The germline V gene has CDR1 KGHSH and CDR2 LQKENI. DNA of the CDR3: TGTGCCAGCTCACCGATGCGGATAACTGGAAACACCATATATTTT. Translated, it gives CASSPMRITGNTIYF.

This chain uses TRBV9 with TRBJ2-7; 9 bases agree with TRBD1. The CDR3 has 14 residues. V dropped 2 bases and J dropped 3; count of bases not matched to a gene: 3. The germline gives CDR1 SGDLS, CDR2 YYNGEE. CDR3 DNA sequence: TGTGCCAGCAGCGTGGGGACAGGGAACTACGAGCAGTACTTC. Amino acid sequence: CASSVGTGNYEQYF.

The genes are TRBV12-3 or TRBV12-4 and TRBJ1-1; D is undetermined. The CDR3 has 13 residues. Trimming pared 0 bases from V and 11 bases from J, leaving 13 bases between. CDR3 residues: CASSLARPPEAFF. The CDR3 DNA sequence: TGTGCCAGCAGTTTAGCTCGACCGCCCGAGGCTTTCTTT.

V is TRBV18 and J is TRBJ2-3, with D possibly called TRBD1 or TRBD2 (5 bases each). This CDR3 has 17 residues. CDR1 is KGHSH, CDR2 LQKENI, per germline. Deletions cut 6 bases from V and 0 bases from J, with 19 bases between. As DNA, the CDR3 is TGTGCCAGCTCGCTTTTTGCCGGGACCCGAAGCACAGATACGCAGTATTTT. Protein: CASSLFAGTRSTDTQYF. The variable domain in full, with the rest retrieved from reference TRBV18 and TRBJ2-3, is NAGVMQNPRHLVRRRGQEARLRCSPMKGHSHVYWYRQLPEEGLKFMVYLQKENIIDESGMPKERFSAEFPKEGPSILRIQQVVRGDSAAYFCASSLFAGTRSTDTQYFGPGTRLTVL.

This chain joins TRBV10-3 and TRBJ1-2, with D unresolved. Germline V gene sequence: CDR1 ENHRY, CDR2 SYGVKD. This CDR3 has 14 amino acids. V lost 3 bases to trimming and J lost 0 bases, with 8 bases between them. The CDR3 loop reads CAISEGPSNYGYTF. CDR3 nucleotides: TGTGCCATCAGTGAAGGTCCCTCTAACTATGGCTACACCTTC.

In this sample, this clone turned up a few times. The J gene is TRBJ1-2, the V gene TRBV13, with D possibly TRBD1 on 5 matching bases. The ends were cut back, 5 bases at V and 3 bases at J, with 13 bases in the middle. The CDR3 has 14 residues. Germline CDR1 reads PRHDT; CDR2 reads FYEKMQ (reference sequence). The CDR3 sequence: CASSPGTGHYGYTF. CDR3 nucleotide sequence: TGTGCCAGCAGCCCCGGGACCGGACACTATGGCTACACCTTC.

This clone was seen only once. The chain is built from TRBV6-2 or TRBV6-3 and TRBJ2-1; D may match TRBD1 or TRBD2 (6 bases each). CDR3 length: 15 amino acids. Trimming stripped 6 bases from V and 6 bases from J, with 18 bases between. Germline-derived CDR1 and CDR2 are MNHEY and SVGEGT. In DNA form, the CDR3 reads TGTGCCAGCAGCAACGGGGGACATGGGGTCAATGAGCAGTTCTTC. This encodes CASSNGGHGVNEQFF.

The chain couples TRBV29-1 to TRBJ2-5; D is unclear. The CDR3 is 14 residues long. Germline-derived CDR1 and CDR2 are SQVTM and ANQGSEA. The V end was cut by 5 bases, the J end by 2 bases, with 15 bases between. As DNA, the CDR3 is TGCAGCGTTTTCCCGACGGAAGAACAAGAGACCCAGTACTTC. It is translated as CSVFPTEEQETQYF. Full variable domain (rest looked up from reference TRBV29-1 and TRBJ2-5): SAVISQKPSRDICQRGTSLTIQCQVDSQVTMMFWYRQQPGQSLTLIATANQGSEATYESGFVIDKFPISRPNLTFSTLTVSNMSPEDSSIYLCSVFPTEEQETQYFGPGTRLLVL.

The chain combines TRBV5-1 with TRBJ2-1, with a possible D match to TRBD2 (6 bases). Germline CDR1 reads SGHRS; CDR2 reads YFSETQ. The V end was cut by 5 bases, the J end by 8 bases, with 17 bases between. The CDR3 sequence is 14 residues long. CDR3 nucleotides: TGCGCCAGCAGGCCGGGAGAAGGGTTCGATGAGCAGTTCTTC. Translation: CASRPGEGFDEQFF.

V usage is TRBV7-2 and J usage is TRBJ1-2; a weak D match, TRBD1 (6 bases). V was pared by 7 bases and J by 9 bases, with 21 bases between. The CDR3 is 14 residues long. Per germline, CDR1 SGHTA and CDR2 FQGNSA. The DNA for the CDR3 is TGTGCCAGCATAGGGGGGGCTTTGGCGGGAAGCTACACCTTC. Translating gives CASIGGALAGSYTF.

The CDR3 DNA sequence: TGTGCCAGCAGCTCTTGGGACTTCGGTGAAAAACTGTTTTTT. This sequence encodes CASSSWDFGEKLFF. The chain employs TRBV7-9 and TRBJ1-4; D might be TRBD1 (5 bases). Germline V gene lookup returns CDR1 SEHNR and CDR2 FQNEAQ (reference sequence). The V end lost 4 bases, the J end lost 7 bases, and 13 bases lay between the germline ends. This CDR3 comprises 14 residues.

The count of this clone is one. The V call is TRBV7-9, the J call TRBJ1-5; D unclear. This CDR3 is 15 amino acids long. Per germline, CDR1 SEHNR and CDR2 FQNEAQ (reference sequence). The ends were cut back, 6 bases at V and 5 bases at J, with 17 bases in the middle. The CDR3 DNA reads TGTGCCAGCAGTCCAACCGGGGAGAGATATCAGCCCCAGCATTTT. This codes for CASSPTGERYQPQHF.

This clone is a singleton in its sample. The rearrangement links TRBV18 to TRBJ1-3, with D possibly matching TRBD1 (5 bases). The CDR3 sequence is 14 residues long. Germline values: CDR1 KGHSH, CDR2 LQKENI. The V end was cut by 6 bases, the J end by 0 bases, with 9 bases between. Here the CDR3 reads CASSPGVSGNTIYF. Here the CDR3 DNA reads TGTGCCAGCTCCCCGGGGGTCTCTGGAAACACCATATATTTT.

The chain combines TRBV2 with TRBJ1-2; D gene ambiguous. The V gene lost 6 bases and the J gene lost 6 bases, with 11 bases spanning the gap. The CDR3 is 12 amino acids. The germline gives CDR1 SNHLY, CDR2 FYNNEI. The CDR3 nucleotides read TGTGCCAGCAGGCGTGGGGTGGATGGCTACACCTTC. Translating it yields CASRRGVDGYTF.